This entry is about one TCR beta chain. This record belongs to a study of response to subunit inactivated influenza vaccine. TCRdb called the RT-PCR reads again in MiXCR, with one record for every CDR3 protein. The table records roughly 500,000 distinct CDR3 sequences, approximately 20% of them present only once. Trimming pared 1 base from V and 6 bases from J, leaving 15 bases between. The CDR3 is 16 residues long. Germline V gives CDR1 LGHNT, CDR2 FRNRAP. The same sample was also studied in work on T cells expressing NK-cell markers. That report adds: TCR beta cDNA was made by 5'RACE template switching with UMIs. Among four donors, these clonotypes also ranked first in the CD3+CD56-NKG2C+ fraction.

The source of this sequence is a man over 45 who received an inactivated influenza vaccine. This chain uses TRBV12-5 with TRBJ1-4; no firm D call. Sequenced material: CD4+ T cells sorted from PBMCs, taken 12 days after vaccination. The CDR3 coding sequence is TGTGCTAGTGGTTTGGGGTTTTGGGGAGCCGATGAAAAACTGTTTTTT. As protein: CASGLGFWGADEKLFF.